The rows below give T cell receptor beta chains drawn from one sample of a study of blood T cells in healthy people across ages. One entry per CDR3 protein, called by TCRdb with MiXCR from the 5' RACE reads. The table has about 780,000 distinct CDR3 sequences, around 62% seen once. The sequenced material came from blood. The receptors originated from a man under 40 in good health. The CDR3 runs from the conserved cysteine through the conserved F or W. D genes are given only for firm matches. Size tells how often a clone was seen (once, few, many) or the class of an expanded clone, and some rows leave it out.

TRBV20-1	TRBD2	TRBJ2-6	few	TGCAGTGCTAGAGGACTAGCTTACTCTGGGGCCAACGTCCTGACTTTC	CSARGLAYSGANVLTF
TRBV11-1	TRBD1	TRBJ2-4	few	TGTGCCAGCAGCTTAGGAGCCTCAAACAGGGGGTTGAACATTCAGTACTTC	CASSLGASNRGLNIQYF
TRBV5-1	TRBD2	TRBJ2-7	NA	TGCGCCAGCAGCTTGGCCTTAGCGGGAGGAGGTTACGAGCAGTACTTC	CASSLALAGGGYEQYF
TRBV4-1	NA	TRBJ2-5	NA	TGCGCCAGCAGCCAAGATCGGGGGTACCGGGAGACCCAGTACTTC	CASSQDRGYRETQYF
TRBV5-6	NA	TRBJ1-2	NA	TGTGCCAGCAGCGCCAACGGGGAGGCGAGTGGCTACACCTTC	CASSANGEASGYTF
TRBV6-2/TRBV6-3	NA	TRBJ1-2	NA	TGTGCCAGCAGTTACGCCTATATTGGTGGCTACACCTTC	CASSYAYIGGYTF
TRBV20-1	TRBD2	TRBJ2-3	NA	TGCAGTGCCGGTGAGGTAGCGGGGGACACGACAGATACGCAGTATTTT	CSAGEVAGDTTDTQYF
TRBV12-3/TRBV12-4	NA	TRBJ2-7	NA	TGTGCCATAAAGGAGGAGCAGTACTTC	CAIKEEQYF
TRBV29-1	NA	TRBJ2-7	few	TGCAGCGTTGTCCTAGCCCAGTTAGGATACGAGCAGTACTTC	CSVVLAQLGYEQYF
TRBV7-2	TRBD2	TRBJ2-7	NA	TGTGCCAGCGAAGCCGGGACTAGCGTCTACTACGAGCAGTACTTC	CASEAGTSVYYEQYF
TRBV11-1	TRBD2	TRBJ2-1	NA	TGTGCCAGCAGCCGGGGGACTAGCGCAAACAATGAGCAGTTCTTC	CASSRGTSANNEQFF
TRBV12-3/TRBV12-4	NA	TRBJ2-7	NA	TGTGCCAGCAATAAGGGGGGGTCCTACGAGCAGTACTTC	CASNKGGSYEQYF
TRBV6-2/TRBV6-3	NA	TRBJ2-1	few	TGTGCCAGCAGTCTGTGGAGGGAAAGTTCCTACAATGAGCAGTTCTTC	CASSLWRESSYNEQFF
TRBV9	NA	TRBJ2-1	NA	TGTGCCAGCAGCGTAGGTGGGGGGTTCAATGAGCAGTTCTTC	CASSVGGGFNEQFF
TRBV29-1	NA	TRBJ2-5	NA	TGCAGCGTTGAAATAGAGGAGACCCAGTACTTC	CSVEIEETQYF
TRBV11-2	NA	TRBJ2-5	NA	TGTGCCAGCAGCTACGAGAACCCTCGGGAGACCCAGTACTTC	CASSYENPRETQYF
TRBV12-3/TRBV12-4	NA	TRBJ2-2	NA	TGTGCCAGCAACAACAGGGGGGAGCTGTTTTTT	CASNNRGELFF
TRBV7-2	NA	TRBJ2-5	NA	TGTGCCAGCAGCCGCGGGGTTGGAGAGGAGACCCAGTACTTC	CASSRGVGEETQYF
TRBV6-6	TRBD2	TRBJ2-7	NA	TGTGCCAGCAGTTCTGAGCGGGGGGCGTCCTACGAGCAGTACTTC	CASSSERGASYEQYF
TRBV28	NA	TRBJ1-4	NA	TGTGCCAGCAAGACCGGACAGAGCACTTCAACTAATGAAAAACTGTTTTTT	CASKTGQSTSTNEKLFF